This T cell receptor (beta chain) originates from a study of shared clonotypes between healthy human individuals. Findings of the study overall: In this cohort, only blood was sampled, and tissue repertoires likely differ. Richness estimates generally favored naive over memory subsets. Non-shared clonotypes showed lower generation probabilities than clonotypes common to all four donors.

This clone turned up a few times. Its antigen is currently unknown. CDR1 is KGHSH and CDR2 is LQKENI in the germline V gene. The V gene lost 2 bases and the J gene lost 1 base, with 15 bases spanning the gap. This CDR3 has 16 amino acids. Healthy adults negative for HIV, lacking recent acute infections or vaccinations, served as donors. Here immunoSEQ multiplex PCR was the method, and the copy in TCRdb shows in-frame clones only, minus some. The profile covers under 1,100,000 clones, with around 74% appearing a single time and about 1.5% taken by the ten largest. The receptor was isolated from a man younger than 35 in good health. The V and J genes are TRBV18 and TRBJ2-7; a weak D match, TRBD1 (6 bases). Sequencing was performed on memory CD4+ T cells sorted from blood. Specified subset: CD45RA-negative fraction. The CDR3 reads CASSPYPGQQSYEQYF. The CDR3 nucleotides read TGTGCCAGCTCACCATATCCGGGACAACAATCCTACGAGCAGTACTTC.